These 26 T cell receptor beta chains were sequenced from one sample in a study of cytomegalovirus exposure and HLA in healthy donors. PCR used 60 Vbeta primers and 13 Jbeta primers. Repertoires were generated with immunoSEQ multiplex PCR, while TCRdb's copy carries only in-frame clones and drops some. Seen here are around 200,000 clones, 86% observed once, and the top ten hold 0.31%. Sequencing was done on a sample of PBMCs. The receptors come from a woman aged 25 to 39 in good health and CMV-seronegative.

The chain carries TRBV10-2 and TRBJ2-1; TRBD1 matches at 7 bases. V was pared by 5 bases and J by 4 bases, with 2 bases of the junction left unmatched. The CDR3 spans 13 residues. Germline loops: CDR1 WSHSY, CDR2 SAAADI. The CDR3, as DNA: TGCGCCAGCAGTACAGGGGTGTACAATGAGCAGTTCTTC. The encoded protein is CASSTGVYNEQFF.

J is TRBJ2-5 and V is TRBV4-2, with 12 bases matching TRBD2. The germline gives CDR1 LGHNA, CDR2 YNFKEQ. V trimming: 4 bases; J trimming: 5 bases; junction bases outside the gene matches: 14. This CDR3 spans 18 amino acids. The CDR3 region has the DNA TGTGCCAGCAGCCCCGCGCGGGCTAGCGGGGGGGCCCTGGAGACCCAGTACTTC. It yields the protein CASSPARASGGALETQYF.

The chain recombines TRBV29-1 with TRBJ1-4; D gene unclear. From germline, CDR1 is SQVTM and CDR2 ANQGSEA. The CDR3 is 14 residues long. The V end was cut by 7 bases, the J end by 7 bases, with 19 bases between. CDR3 nucleotides: TGCAGCGCCCTGGGATGGGAGGGAGTTGAAAAACTGTTTTTT. Translated, it gives CSALGWEGVEKLFF.

This chain uses TRBV5-1 with TRBJ1-1, with 7 nucleotides matching TRBD1. CDR3 size: 14 residues. V shed 4 bases, J shed 6 bases, and the junction held 9 bases outside the gene matches. Per the germline V gene, CDR1 is SGHRS and CDR2 is YFSETQ. CDR3 in amino acids: CASSPTGNNAEAFF. In DNA, the CDR3 is TGCGCCAGCAGCCCGACAGGGAATAACGCTGAAGCTTTCTTT.

The V call is TRBV13, the J call TRBJ2-7; D call uncertain. Trimming pared 4 bases from V and 2 bases from J, leaving 15 bases between. Germline V CDR1 and CDR2: PRHDT, FYEKMQ (reference sequence). CDR3 length equals 15 residues. The CDR3 region is CASSSRLAGTYEQYF. The CDR3 nucleotides read TGTGCCAGCAGCTCCCGGCTGGCAGGAACCTACGAGCAGTACTTC.

This chain uses TRBV10-3 with TRBJ2-3, with a tentative D call TRBD2 (6 bases). The CDR3 has 14 residues. Trimming left V 4 bases short and J 0 bases short, with 8 bases between. Germline V CDR1 and CDR2: ENHRY, SYGVKD. The CDR3 loop reads CAISGGVSTDTQYF. The CDR3 nucleotides are TGTGCCATCAGTGGGGGGGTTAGCACAGATACGCAGTATTTT.

The CDR3 protein is CASSSKYAGGKETQYF. CDR3 DNA: TGTGCCAGCAGCTCCAAGTATGCAGGGGGCAAGGAGACCCAGTACTTC. This chain connects TRBV7-6 to TRBJ2-5, with 8 bases matching TRBD1. The CDR3 runs to 16 residues. J lost 5 bases, V lost 4 bases, and 12 bases had no gene match. Germline V lookup: CDR1 SGHVS, CDR2 FNYEAQ.

The CDR3 DNA reads TGTGCCAGCAGTTTACTGGGTGAGGGCACAGATACGCAGTATTTT. Translated: CASSLLGEGTDTQYF. The rearrangement uses TRBV7-9 and TRBJ2-3; D ambiguous. The germline CDR1 and CDR2 sequences are SEHNR and FQNEAQ (reference sequence). CDR3 length: 15 amino acids. V lost 6 bases and J 1 base, leaving 14 bases between the germline ends. The complete variable domain, with remaining parts taken from reference TRBV7-9 and TRBJ2-3, reads DTGVSQNPRHKITKRGQNVTFRCDPISEHNRLYWYRQTLGQGPEFLTYFQNEAQLEKSRLLSDRFSAERPKGSFSTLEIQRTEQGDSAMYLCASSLLGEGTDTQYFGPGTRLTVL.

This sequence joins TRBV5-1 and TRBJ2-5, with a possible D match to TRBD2 (6 bases). The germline V gene encodes CDR1 SGHRS and CDR2 YFSETQ. The CDR3 covers 14 residues. The V end lost 0 bases, the J end lost 2 bases, and 8 bases lay between the germline ends. Written as DNA, the CDR3 is TGCGCCAGCAGCTTGGCGGGGGTTCAAGAGACCCAGTACTTC. Its protein is CASSLAGVQETQYF.

The V and J genes are TRBV6-5 and TRBJ2-7; 9 nucleotides agree with TRBD2. The germline V gene has CDR1 MNHEY and CDR2 SVGAGI. The V gene end was trimmed by 5 bases and the J gene end by 6 bases; junction bases not matched to a gene: 11. The length of the CDR3 is 15 residues. The CDR3 DNA follows: TGTGCCAGCAGTAGACCTCTAGCGGGAATCCGCGAGCAGTACTTC. Its protein product is CASSRPLAGIREQYF.

The genes are TRBV18 and TRBJ2-7, with D possibly matching TRBD2 (7 bases). CDR1 is KGHSH and CDR2 is LQKENI in the germline V gene. V lost 3 bases and J 1 base, leaving 16 bases between the germline ends. The CDR3 contains 16 residues. The CDR3, as DNA: TGTGCCAGCTCACCGCCCGGGGGGCGACGGTCCTACGAGCAGTACTTC. Residues: CASSPPGGRRSYEQYF.

The chain recombines TRBV5-1 with TRBJ2-2, with a tentative D call TRBD2 (6 bases). The germline gives CDR1 SGHRS, CDR2 YFSETQ. CDR3 length: 15 residues. V was trimmed by 7 bases and J by 6 bases, leaving 19 bases between them. This CDR3 is CASSRWGVESGELFF. The CDR3 bases are TGCGCCAGCTCCCGTTGGGGGGTTGAGTCCGGGGAGCTGTTTTTT.

This clone occurred a few times. The V gene is TRBV4-1, the J gene TRBJ1-2; D uncertain. The ends were cut back, 0 bases at V and 8 bases at J, with 4 bases in the middle. The germline gives CDR1 MGHRA, CDR2 YSYEKL. CDR3 length: 11 amino acids. The CDR3 protein is CASSQEEGYTF. CDR3 DNA: TGCGCCAGCAGCCAAGAAGAGGGCTACACCTTC.

The rearrangement links TRBV11-2 to TRBJ2-2; D not certain. Germline V gives CDR1 SGHAT, CDR2 FQNNGV. This CDR3 is 15 amino acids long. V lost 7 bases and J 0 bases, leaving 12 bases between the germline ends. The CDR3 here is CASTRIRANTGELFF. The CDR3 DNA sequence: TGTGCCAGCACTAGGATCCGGGCGAACACCGGGGAGCTGTTTTTT.

This clone was seen more than once but under ten times. The CDR3 loop is CASSLDRREAFF. CDR3 in DNA: TGTGCCAGCAGCTTGGACAGAAGAGAAGCTTTCTTT. This chain joins TRBV5-4 and TRBJ1-1; D is unresolved. V lost 0 bases and J lost 8, with 8 bases in between. Germline V gene sequence: CDR1 SGHNT, CDR2 YYREEE (reference sequence). The CDR3 is made up of 12 amino acids.

This clone was seen at least ten times. V gene TRBV6-6 combines with J gene TRBJ2-2; the D gene is possibly TRBD1 (6 bases). Germline lookup yields CDR1 MNHNY and CDR2 SVGAGI (reference sequence). The CDR3 has 15 amino acids. Trimming stripped 4 bases from V and 2 bases from J, with 11 bases between. CDR3 DNA sequence: TGTGCCAGCAGTTCCGGGACACTAAACACCGGGGAGCTGTTTTTT. This sequence encodes CASSSGTLNTGELFF.

This clone is a singleton in its sample. The CDR3 is CASSQTSQQYF. CDR3 coding DNA: TGTGCCAGCAGTCAAACTAGCCAGCAGTACTTC. The rearrangement uses TRBV14 and TRBJ2-7, with D tentatively TRBD2 (6 bases). V was trimmed by 6 bases and J by 8 bases, leaving 11 bases between them. This CDR3 has 11 residues. Germline loops: CDR1 SGHDN, CDR2 FVKESK. Using reference TRBV14 and TRBJ2-7 for the parts outside the CDR3, the full variable domain is EAGVTQFPSHSVIEKGQTVTLRCDPISGHDNLYWYRRVMGKEIKFLLHFVKESKQDESGMPNNRFLAERTGGTYSTLKVQPAELEDSGVYFCASSQTSQQYFGPGTRLTVT.

This chain links TRBV27 with TRBJ1-2; D is undetermined. This CDR3 has 14 amino acids. Germline V CDR1 and CDR2: MNHEY, SMNVEV (reference sequence). V was trimmed by 4 bases and J by 8 bases, leaving 17 bases between them. The CDR3 here is CASSSSQVPGGYTF. The CDR3 nucleotides read TGTGCCAGCAGTTCATCACAAGTTCCGGGGGGCTACACCTTC.

V gene TRBV28 combines with J gene TRBJ1-2; D call uncertain. V lost 6 bases and J 5 bases, leaving 7 bases between the germline ends. CDR1 and CDR2 from the germline V gene are MDHEN and SYDVKM. CDR3 length: 11 residues. This chain's CDR3 is CASSNNYGYTF. The CDR3 coding sequence is TGTGCCAGCAGCAACAATTATGGCTACACCTTC.

The table lists this clone with a few counts. The chain combines TRBV7-2 with TRBJ1-2; D gene unclear. Looked up from germline, CDR1 is SGHTA and CDR2 is FQGNSA. V lost 1 base and J lost 4, with 13 bases in between. The CDR3 runs to 15 residues. CDR3 nucleotides: TGTGCCAGCAGCTTAGTTAGAGGTTCCCCCTATGGCTACACCTTC. Protein product: CASSLVRGSPYGYTF.

The rearrangement uses TRBV5-1 and TRBJ2-5; 8 nucleotides match TRBD1. Per germline, CDR1 SGHRS and CDR2 YFSETQ. This CDR3 region has 15 residues. The V and J ends lost 4 bases and 6 bases, in that order; junction bases with no gene match: 11. The CDR3 protein is CASSPVSGGLQTQYF. CDR3 coding DNA: TGCGCCAGCAGCCCAGTTTCAGGGGGCTTGCAGACCCAGTACTTC.

This chain connects TRBV28 to TRBJ2-1; weak D call: TRBD2 (6 bases). This CDR3 comprises 14 residues. Per the germline V gene, CDR1 is MDHEN and CDR2 is SYDVKM. The V and J ends lost 5 bases and 7 bases respectively, with 15 bases between them. The CDR3 here is CASSLSGRHNEQFF. CDR3 nucleotide sequence: TGTGCCAGCAGTCTGTCGGGGAGGCATAATGAGCAGTTCTTC.

The chain joins TRBV30 to TRBJ1-1; 9 bases align to TRBD1. Trimming at V came to 3 bases and at J to 5 bases, leaving 7 bases not matched to a gene. CDR3 length: 14 amino acids. CDR1 GTSNPN and CDR2 SVGIG come from the germline V gene (reference sequence). The CDR3 loop reads CAWSRGQGPTEAFF. The CDR3 coding sequence is TGTGCCTGGAGCCGGGGACAGGGCCCAACTGAAGCTTTCTTT.

This rearrangement joins TRBV19 to TRBJ1-4, with a tentative D call TRBD1 (5 bases). Germline lookup yields CDR1 LNHDA and CDR2 SQIVND (reference sequence). The V gene lost 3 bases and the J gene lost 1 base, with 12 bases spanning the gap. This CDR3 region has 16 residues. CDR3 in amino acids: CASSIQGRRTNEKLFF. The CDR3 bases are TGTGCCAGTAGTATCCAGGGTAGAAGAACTAATGAAAAACTGTTTTTT.

This clone was picked up one time. This chain joins TRBV2 and TRBJ2-5; D perhaps matches TRBD1 (6 bases). Germline V gives CDR1 SNHLY, CDR2 FYNNEI. Trimming pared 5 bases from V and 2 bases from J, leaving 9 bases between. The CDR3 consists of 13 residues. CDR3 coding DNA: TGTGCCAGCAGTCGGGACATACAAGAGACCCAGTACTTC. Translation: CASSRDIQETQYF.

Notes on this clone: The junction shows a germline mismatch at one end, possibly a read error. The CDR3 here is CASSQPSSERYF. CDR3 DNA: TGCGCCAGCAGCCAGCCGAGCTCAGAGCGGTACTTC. The gene calls are TRBV4-1 and TRBJ2-7, with no clear D. Per germline, CDR1 MGHRA and CDR2 YSYEKL. The length of the CDR3 is 12 residues.